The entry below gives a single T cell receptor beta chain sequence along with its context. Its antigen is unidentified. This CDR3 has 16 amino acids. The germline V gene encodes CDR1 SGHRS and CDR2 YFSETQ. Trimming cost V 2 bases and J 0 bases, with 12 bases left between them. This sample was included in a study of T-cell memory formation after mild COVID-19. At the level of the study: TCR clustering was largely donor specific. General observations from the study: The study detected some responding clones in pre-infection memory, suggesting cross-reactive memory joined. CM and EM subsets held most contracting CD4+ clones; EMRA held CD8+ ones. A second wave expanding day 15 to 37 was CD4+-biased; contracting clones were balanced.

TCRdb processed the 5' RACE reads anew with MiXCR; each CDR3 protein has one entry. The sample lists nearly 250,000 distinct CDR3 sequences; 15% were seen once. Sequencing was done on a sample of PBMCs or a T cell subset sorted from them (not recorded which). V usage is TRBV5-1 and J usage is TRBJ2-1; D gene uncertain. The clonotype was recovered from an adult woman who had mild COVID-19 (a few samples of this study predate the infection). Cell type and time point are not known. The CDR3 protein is CASSFYPFTSYNEQFF. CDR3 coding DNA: TGCGCCAGCAGCTTTTACCCCTTCACCTCCTACAATGAGCAGTTCTTC.